This TCR beta chain was identified during a study of OX40 agonist ivuxolimab in advanced cancers. Study-wide results and caveats: Certain nonresponders likewise exhibited a low normalized T-cell clonal expansion. The mean number of expanded clones was higher in CD8+ T cells than in CD4+.

The V gene's germline CDR1 is SGDLS and CDR2 YYNGEE. The CDR3 is 16 amino acids. V was clipped by 4 bases and J by 1 base; unmatched bases: 4. TCRdb keeps only in-frame clones here, not all; method: immunoSEQ multiplex PCR. The sample holds about 15,000 clones; about 92% are singletons and the top ten take 7.2%. Turning to this clone: Its antigen is as yet unknown.

The chain couples TRBV9 to TRBJ2-6; 8 positions match TRBD2. The sequencing used CD4+ or CD8+ T cells sorted from blood, collected in a trial of the OX40 agonist ivuxolimab. This receptor was obtained from an adult with an advanced solid tumor such as melanoma, head and neck, liver or kidney cancer. The CDR3 DNA sequence: TGTGCCAGCAGCCCGGGGGGGCTATCTGGGGCCAACGTCCTGACTTTC. Its translation is CASSPGGLSGANVLTF.